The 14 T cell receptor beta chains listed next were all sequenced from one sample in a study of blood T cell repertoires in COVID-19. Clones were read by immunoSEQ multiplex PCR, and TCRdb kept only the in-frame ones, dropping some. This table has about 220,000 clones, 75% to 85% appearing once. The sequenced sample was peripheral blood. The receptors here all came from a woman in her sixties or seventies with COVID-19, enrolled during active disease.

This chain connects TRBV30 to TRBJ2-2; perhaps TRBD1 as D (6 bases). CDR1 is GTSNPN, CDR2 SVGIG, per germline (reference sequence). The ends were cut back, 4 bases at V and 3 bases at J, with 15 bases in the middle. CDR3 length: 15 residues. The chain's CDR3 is CAWTGVAVDTGELFF. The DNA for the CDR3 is TGTGCCTGGACAGGGGTGGCGGTTGACACCGGGGAGCTGTTTTTT.

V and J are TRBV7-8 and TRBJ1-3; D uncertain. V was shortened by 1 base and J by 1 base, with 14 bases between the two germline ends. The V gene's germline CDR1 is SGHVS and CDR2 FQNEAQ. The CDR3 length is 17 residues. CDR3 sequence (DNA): TGTGCCAGCAGCTTAGTAGTCAGCCTACAGTCTGGAAACACCATATATTTT. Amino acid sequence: CASSLVVSLQSGNTIYF.

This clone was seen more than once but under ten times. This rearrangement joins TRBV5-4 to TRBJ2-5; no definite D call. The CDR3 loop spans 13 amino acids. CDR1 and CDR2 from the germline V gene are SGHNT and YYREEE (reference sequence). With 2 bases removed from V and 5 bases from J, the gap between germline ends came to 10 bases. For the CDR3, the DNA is TGTGCCAGCAGCTTAGGTCCTAGGGAGACCCAGTACTTC. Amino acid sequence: CASSLGPRETQYF.

Written as DNA, the CDR3 is TGTGCCAGCAGCCAAGTTGAGGGCACTAATGAAAAACTGTTTTTT. This codes for CASSQVEGTNEKLFF. The chain uses TRBV4-2 and TRBJ1-4; no clear D. Per germline, CDR1 LGHNA and CDR2 YNFKEQ. The CDR3 covers 15 residues. Trimming left V 1 base short and J 2 bases short, with 8 bases between.

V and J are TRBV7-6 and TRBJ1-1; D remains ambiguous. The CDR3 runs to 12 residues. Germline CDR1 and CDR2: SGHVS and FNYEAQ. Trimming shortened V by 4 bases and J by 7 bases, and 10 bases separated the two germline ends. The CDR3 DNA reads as TGTGCCAGCAGCTCCGGCGGTATTGAAGCTTTCTTT. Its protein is CASSSGGIEAFF.

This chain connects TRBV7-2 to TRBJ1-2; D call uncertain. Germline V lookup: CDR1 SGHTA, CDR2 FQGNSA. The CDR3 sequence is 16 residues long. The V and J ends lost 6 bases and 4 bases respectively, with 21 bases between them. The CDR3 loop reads CASSSTERDRSYGYTF. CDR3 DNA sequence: TGTGCCAGCAGTTCCACTGAGCGGGATCGGAGCTATGGCTACACCTTC. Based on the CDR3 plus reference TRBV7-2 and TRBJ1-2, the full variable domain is GAGVSQSPSNKVTEKGKDVELRCDPISGHTALYWYRQSLGQGLEFLIYFQGNSAPDKSGLPSDRFSAERTGGSVSTLTIQRTQQEDSAVYLCASSSTERDRSYGYTFGSGTRLTVV.

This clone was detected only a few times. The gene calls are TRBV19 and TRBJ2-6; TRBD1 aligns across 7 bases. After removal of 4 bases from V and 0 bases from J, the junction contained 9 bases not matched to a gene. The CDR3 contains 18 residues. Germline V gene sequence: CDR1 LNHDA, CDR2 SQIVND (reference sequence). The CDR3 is CASSSWGQFSSGANVLTF. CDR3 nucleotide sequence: TGTGCCAGTAGTAGCTGGGGACAGTTTAGCTCTGGGGCCAACGTCCTGACTTTC.

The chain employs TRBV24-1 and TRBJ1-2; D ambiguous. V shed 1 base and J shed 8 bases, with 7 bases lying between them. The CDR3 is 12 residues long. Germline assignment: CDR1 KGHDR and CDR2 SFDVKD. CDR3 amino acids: CATSDLRSGYTF. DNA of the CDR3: TGTGCCACCAGTGATTTACGTAGCGGCTACACCTTC.

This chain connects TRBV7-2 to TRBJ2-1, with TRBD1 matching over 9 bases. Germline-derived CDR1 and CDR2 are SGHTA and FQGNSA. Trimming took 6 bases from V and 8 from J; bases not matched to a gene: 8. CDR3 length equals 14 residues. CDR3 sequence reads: CASSFGTGRYEQFF. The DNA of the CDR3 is TGTGCCAGCAGTTTCGGGACAGGGAGGTATGAGCAGTTCTTC.

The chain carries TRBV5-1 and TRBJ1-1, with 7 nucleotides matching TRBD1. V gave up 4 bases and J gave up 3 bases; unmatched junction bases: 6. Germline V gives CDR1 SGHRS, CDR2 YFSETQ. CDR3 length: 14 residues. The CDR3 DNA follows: TGCGCCAGCAGCCAACAGGGGAGTGACACTGAAGCTTTCTTT. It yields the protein CASSQQGSDTEAFF.

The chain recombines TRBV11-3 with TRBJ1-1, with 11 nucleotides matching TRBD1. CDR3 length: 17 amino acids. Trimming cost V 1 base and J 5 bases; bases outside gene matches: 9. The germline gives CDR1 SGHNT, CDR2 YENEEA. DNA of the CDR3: TGTGCCAGCAGCTTAGGAGTTGGGACAGGGGGAAAAACTGAAGCTTTCTTT. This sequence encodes CASSLGVGTGGKTEAFF.

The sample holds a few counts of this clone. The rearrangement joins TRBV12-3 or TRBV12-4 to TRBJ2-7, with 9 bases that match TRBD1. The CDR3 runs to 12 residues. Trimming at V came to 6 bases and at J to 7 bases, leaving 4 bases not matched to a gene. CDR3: CASRGTGREQYF. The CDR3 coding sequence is TGTGCCAGCAGGGGGACAGGGAGGGAGCAGTACTTC.

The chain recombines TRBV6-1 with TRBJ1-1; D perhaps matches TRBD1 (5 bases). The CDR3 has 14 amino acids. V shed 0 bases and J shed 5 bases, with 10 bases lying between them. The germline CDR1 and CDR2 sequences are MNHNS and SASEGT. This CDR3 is CASSEARVDTEAFF. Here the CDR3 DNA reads TGTGCCAGCAGTGAAGCCAGGGTGGATACTGAAGCTTTCTTT.

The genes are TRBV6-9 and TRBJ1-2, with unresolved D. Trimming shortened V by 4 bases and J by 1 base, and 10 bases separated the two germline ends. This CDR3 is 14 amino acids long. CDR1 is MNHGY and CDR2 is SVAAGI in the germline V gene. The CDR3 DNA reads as TGTGCCAGCAGTTTCGGAGGCGATAACTATGGCTACACCTTC. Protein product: CASSFGGDNYGYTF.